Listed below are T cell receptor beta chains from one sample, sequenced in a study of blood T cell repertoires in COVID-19. TCRdb's copy holds only in-frame clones and misses some; the assay was immunoSEQ multiplex PCR. There are about 160,000 clones in the sample; around 82% occur only once, and around 1.2% lies in the top ten. Specimen: peripheral blood. The receptors originated from a man aged 60 to 75 who had recovered from COVID-19. Both conserved end residues are part of each CDR3.

>TRBJ1-1|TRBV7-3
CASSSPSFTGTAAFF
>TRBJ1-4|TRBV9
CASSVWDREGEKLFF
>TRBJ2-7|TRBV9
CASSRLPGREQYF
>TRBJ2-5|TRBV5-1
CASSRQGSFQETQYF
>TRBJ1-6|TRBV4-2
CASSQGEGRSYNSPLHF
>TRBJ2-5|TRBV7-9
CASSFGIGGKETQYF
>TRBJ1-1|TRBV12-3/TRBV12-4
CASSFRGNTEAFF
>TRBJ2-7|TRBV12-3/TRBV12-4
CASSRTGVDEQYF
>TRBJ1-2|TRBV2
CASKGTYGYTF
>TRBJ2-1|TRBV9
CASSVGSGGPYNEQFF
>TRBJ2-2|TRBV6-2/TRBV6-3
CASSYSPSGGNGELFF
>TRBJ1-2|TRBV6-2/TRBV6-3
CASSLTGNYGYTF
>TRBJ2-2|TRBV7-7
CASSLAGASTGELFF